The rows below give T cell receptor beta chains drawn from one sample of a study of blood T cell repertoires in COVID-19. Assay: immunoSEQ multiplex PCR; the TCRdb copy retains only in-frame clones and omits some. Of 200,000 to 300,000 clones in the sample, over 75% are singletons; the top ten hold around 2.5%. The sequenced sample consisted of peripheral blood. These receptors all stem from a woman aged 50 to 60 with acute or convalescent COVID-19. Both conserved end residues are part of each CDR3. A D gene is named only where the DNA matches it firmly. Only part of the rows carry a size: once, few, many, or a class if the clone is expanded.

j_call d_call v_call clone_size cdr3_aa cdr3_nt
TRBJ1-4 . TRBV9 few CASSVDWTINEKLFF TGTGCCAGCAGCGTAGATTGGACAATAAATGAAAAACTGTTTTTT
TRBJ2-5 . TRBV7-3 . CASSLRVSGAGGETQYF TGTGCCAGCAGCTTAAGAGTTAGCGGAGCAGGGGGGGAGACCCAGTACTTC
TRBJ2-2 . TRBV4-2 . CASSQGDLEAGELFF TGTGCCAGCAGCCAAGGCGACCTGGAGGCCGGGGAGCTGTTTTTT
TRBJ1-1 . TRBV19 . CASSTGFPEAFF TGTGCCAGCAGCACAGGGTTCCCTGAAGCTTTCTTT
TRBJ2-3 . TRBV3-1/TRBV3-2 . CASSQETGTQYF TGTGCCAGCAGCCAAGAAACCGGTACGCAGTATTTT
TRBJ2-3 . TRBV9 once CASSQTSTDTQYF TGTGCCAGCAGCCAGACTAGCACAGATACGCAGTATTTT
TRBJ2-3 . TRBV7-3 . CASSTSSTDTQYF TGTGCCAGCAGCACTTCTAGCACAGATACGCAGTATTTT
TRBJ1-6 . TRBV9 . CASSPSSRNSPLHF TGTGCCAGCAGCCCATCATCCCGGAATTCACCCCTCCACTTT
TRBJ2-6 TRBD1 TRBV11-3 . CASSFGDRDSSGANVLTF TGTGCCAGCAGTTTTGGAGACAGGGACAGCTCTGGGGCCAACGTCCTGACTTTC
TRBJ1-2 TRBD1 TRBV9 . CASSVGAFGDRGHPGGYTF TGTGCCAGCAGCGTAGGGGCTTTCGGGGACAGGGGGCATCCTGGTGGCTACACCTTC